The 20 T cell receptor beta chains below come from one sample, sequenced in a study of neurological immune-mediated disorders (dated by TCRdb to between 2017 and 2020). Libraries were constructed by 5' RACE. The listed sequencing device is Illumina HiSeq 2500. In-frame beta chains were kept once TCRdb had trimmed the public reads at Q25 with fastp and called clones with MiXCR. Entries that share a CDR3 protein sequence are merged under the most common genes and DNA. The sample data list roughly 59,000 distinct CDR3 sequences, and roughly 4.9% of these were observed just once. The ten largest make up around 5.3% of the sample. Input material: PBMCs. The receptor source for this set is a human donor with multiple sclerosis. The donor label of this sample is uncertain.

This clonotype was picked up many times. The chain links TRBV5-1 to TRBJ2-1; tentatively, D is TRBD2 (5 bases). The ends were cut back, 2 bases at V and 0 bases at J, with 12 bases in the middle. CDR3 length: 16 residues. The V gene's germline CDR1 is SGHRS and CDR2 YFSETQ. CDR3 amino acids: CASSLEGLPSYNEQFF. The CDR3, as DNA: TGCGCCAGCAGCTTAGAGGGCTTACCCTCCTACAATGAGCAGTTCTTC.

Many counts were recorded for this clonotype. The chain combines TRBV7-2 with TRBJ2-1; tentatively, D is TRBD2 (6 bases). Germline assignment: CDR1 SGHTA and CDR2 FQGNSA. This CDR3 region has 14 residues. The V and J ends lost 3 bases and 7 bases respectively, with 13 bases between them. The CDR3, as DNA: TGTGCCAGCAGCTTGCGGGGCTACTCGAATGAGCAGTTCTTC. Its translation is CASSLRGYSNEQFF.

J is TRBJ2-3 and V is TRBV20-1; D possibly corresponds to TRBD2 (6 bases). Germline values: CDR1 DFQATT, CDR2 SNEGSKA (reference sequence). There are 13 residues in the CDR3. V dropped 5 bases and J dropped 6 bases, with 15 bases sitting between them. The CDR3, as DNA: TGCAGTGCTCCGGGGGAGGAGGGCGATACGCAGTATTTT. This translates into CSAPGEEGDTQYF.

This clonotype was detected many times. CDR3 nucleotides: TGCGCCAGCAGCAGGGACCTAGCCTACGAGCAGTACTTC. Its translation is CASSRDLAYEQYF. The chain couples TRBV10-2 to TRBJ2-7; D may be TRBD1 or TRBD2 (5 bases each). The CDR3 is 13 amino acids. Germline assignment: CDR1 WSHSY and CDR2 SAAADI. The V end was cut by 6 bases, the J end by 2 bases, with 11 bases between.

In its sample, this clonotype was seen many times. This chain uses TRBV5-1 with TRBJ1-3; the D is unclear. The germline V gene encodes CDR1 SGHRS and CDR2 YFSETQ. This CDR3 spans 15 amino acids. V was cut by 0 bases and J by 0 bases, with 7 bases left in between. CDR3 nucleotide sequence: TGCGCCAGCAGCTTGGTAGGGAACTCTGGAAACACCATATATTTT. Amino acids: CASSLVGNSGNTIYF.

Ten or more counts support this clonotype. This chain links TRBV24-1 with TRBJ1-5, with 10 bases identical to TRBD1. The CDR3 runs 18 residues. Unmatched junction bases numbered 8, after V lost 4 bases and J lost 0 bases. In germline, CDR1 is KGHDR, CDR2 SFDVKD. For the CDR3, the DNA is TGTGCCACCAGTGACTGTACCGGGACAGGGGATAGCAATCAGCCCCAGCATTTT. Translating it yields CATSDCTGTGDSNQPQHF.

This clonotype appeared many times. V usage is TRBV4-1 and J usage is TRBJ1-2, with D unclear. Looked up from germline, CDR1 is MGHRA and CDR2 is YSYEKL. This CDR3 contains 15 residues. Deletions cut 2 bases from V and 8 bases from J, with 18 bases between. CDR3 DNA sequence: TGCGCCAGCAGCCAAAGACAACGGGAAAACATAGGCTACACCTTC. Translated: CASSQRQRENIGYTF.

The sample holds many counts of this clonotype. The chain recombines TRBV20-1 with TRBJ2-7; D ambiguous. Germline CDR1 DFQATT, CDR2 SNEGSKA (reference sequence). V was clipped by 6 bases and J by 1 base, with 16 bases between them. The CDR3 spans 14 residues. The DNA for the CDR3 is TGCAGTGCCCCTATCTTGAGTGGGTCCTACGAGCAGTACTTC. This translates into CSAPILSGSYEQYF.

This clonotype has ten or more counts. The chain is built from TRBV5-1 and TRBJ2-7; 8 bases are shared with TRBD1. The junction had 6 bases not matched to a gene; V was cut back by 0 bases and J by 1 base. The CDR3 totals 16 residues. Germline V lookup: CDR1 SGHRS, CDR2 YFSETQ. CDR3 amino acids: CASSLDPGTGSYEQYF. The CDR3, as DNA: TGCGCCAGCAGCTTGGACCCCGGGACAGGATCCTACGAGCAGTACTTC.

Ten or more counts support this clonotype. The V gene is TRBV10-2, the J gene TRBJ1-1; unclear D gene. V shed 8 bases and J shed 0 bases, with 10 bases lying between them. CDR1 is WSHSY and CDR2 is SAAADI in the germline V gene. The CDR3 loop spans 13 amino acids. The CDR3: CASGASMNTEAFF. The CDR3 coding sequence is TGCGCCAGCGGTGCGTCTATGAACACTGAAGCTTTCTTT.

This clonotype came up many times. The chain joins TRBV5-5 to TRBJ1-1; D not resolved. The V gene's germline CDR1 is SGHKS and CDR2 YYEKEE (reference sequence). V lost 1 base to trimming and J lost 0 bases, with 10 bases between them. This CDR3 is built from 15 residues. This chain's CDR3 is CASSLRLPLNTEAFF. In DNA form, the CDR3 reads TGTGCCAGCAGCTTGAGGCTACCCCTGAACACTGAAGCTTTCTTT.

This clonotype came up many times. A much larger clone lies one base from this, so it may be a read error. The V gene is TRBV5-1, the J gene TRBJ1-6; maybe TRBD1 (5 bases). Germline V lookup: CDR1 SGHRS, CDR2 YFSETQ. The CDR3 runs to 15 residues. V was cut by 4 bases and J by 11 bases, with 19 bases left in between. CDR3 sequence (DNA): TGCGCCAGCAGCCTGGACCGGATGGGGGGTCCACCCCTCCACTTT. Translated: CASSLDRMGGPPLHF.

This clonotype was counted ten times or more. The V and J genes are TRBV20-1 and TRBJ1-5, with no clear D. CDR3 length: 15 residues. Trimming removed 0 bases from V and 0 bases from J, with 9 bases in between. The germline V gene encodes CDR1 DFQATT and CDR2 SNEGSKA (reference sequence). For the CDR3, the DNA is TGCAGTGCTAGAGACCCAGGCCATAGCAATCAGCCCCAGCATTTT. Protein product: CSARDPGHSNQPQHF.

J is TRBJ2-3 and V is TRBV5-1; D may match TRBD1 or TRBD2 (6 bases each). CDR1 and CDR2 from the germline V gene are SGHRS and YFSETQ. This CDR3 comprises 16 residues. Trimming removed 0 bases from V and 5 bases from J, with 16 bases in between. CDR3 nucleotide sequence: TGCGCCAGCAGCTTGGAGGGGGGTCTTTCGGGAGATACGCAGTATTTT. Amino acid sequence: CASSLEGGLSGDTQYF.

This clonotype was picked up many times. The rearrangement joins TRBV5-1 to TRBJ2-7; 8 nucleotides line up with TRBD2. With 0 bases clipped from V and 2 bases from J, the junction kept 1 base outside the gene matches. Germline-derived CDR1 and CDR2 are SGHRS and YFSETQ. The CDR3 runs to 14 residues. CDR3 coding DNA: TGCGCCAGCAGCTTGGGTAGCGGGGCCTACGAGCAGTACTTC. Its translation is CASSLGSGAYEQYF.

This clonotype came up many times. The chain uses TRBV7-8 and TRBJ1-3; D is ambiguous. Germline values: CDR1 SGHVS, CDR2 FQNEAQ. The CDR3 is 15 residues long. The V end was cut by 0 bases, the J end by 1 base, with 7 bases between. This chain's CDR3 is CASSLAGMSGNTIYF. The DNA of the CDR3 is TGTGCCAGCAGCTTAGCAGGGATGTCTGGAAACACCATATATTTT.

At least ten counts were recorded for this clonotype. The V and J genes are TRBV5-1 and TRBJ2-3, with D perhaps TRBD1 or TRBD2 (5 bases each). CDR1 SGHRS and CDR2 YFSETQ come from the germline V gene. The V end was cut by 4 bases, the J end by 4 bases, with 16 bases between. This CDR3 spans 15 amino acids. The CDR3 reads CASSIRDGRADTQYF. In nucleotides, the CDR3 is TGCGCCAGCAGCATTCGGGACGGTCGGGCAGATACGCAGTATTTT. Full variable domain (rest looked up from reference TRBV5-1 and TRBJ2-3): KAGVTQTPRYLIKTRGQQVTLSCSPISGHRSVSWYQQTPGQGLQFLFEYFSETQRNKGNFPGRFSGRQFSNSRSEMNVSTLELGDSALYLCASSIRDGRADTQYFGPGTRLTVL.

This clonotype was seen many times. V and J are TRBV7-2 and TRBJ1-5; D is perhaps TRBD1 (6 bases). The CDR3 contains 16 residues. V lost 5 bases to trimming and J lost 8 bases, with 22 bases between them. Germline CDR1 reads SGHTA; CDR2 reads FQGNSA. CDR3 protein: CASSTGTALGREPQHF. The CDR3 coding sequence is TGTGCCAGCAGCACAGGGACGGCTCTGGGTAGGGAGCCCCAGCATTTT.

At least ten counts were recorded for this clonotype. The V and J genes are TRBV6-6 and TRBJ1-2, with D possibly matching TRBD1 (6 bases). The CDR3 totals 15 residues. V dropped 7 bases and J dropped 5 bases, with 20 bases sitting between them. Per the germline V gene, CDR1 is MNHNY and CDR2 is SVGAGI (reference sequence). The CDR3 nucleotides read TGTGCCAGCACCTTACTCAGGGGTTCGAAATATGGCTACACCTTC. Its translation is CASTLLRGSKYGYTF.

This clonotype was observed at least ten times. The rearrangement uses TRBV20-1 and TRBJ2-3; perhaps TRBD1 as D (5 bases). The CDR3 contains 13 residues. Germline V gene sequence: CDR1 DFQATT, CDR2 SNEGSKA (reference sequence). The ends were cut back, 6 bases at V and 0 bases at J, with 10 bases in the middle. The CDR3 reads CSATTASTDTQYF. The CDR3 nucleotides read TGCAGTGCAACGACAGCTAGCACAGATACGCAGTATTTT.